A selection of T cell receptor beta chains follows, all from one sample in a study of HIV-infected children after antiretroviral therapy interruption. TCRdb itself ran the 3' RACE reads through MiXCR, one entry per CDR3 protein. Here the sample spans more than 75,000 distinct CDR3 sequences, around 6.9% being singletons. The input for sequencing was CD45RA+ CD4+ T cells from PBMCs, pooled from several time points, taken from a donor given antiretroviral therapy, either interrupted or continuous. These receptor sequences come from a pool of human donors with HIV. The CDR3 runs from the conserved cysteine through the conserved F or W. A D gene is named only where the DNA matches it firmly. Clone size is stated in some rows and not others, as once, few, many or a class when expanded.

J,D,V,size,DNA,CDR3
TRBJ2-1,TRBD2,TRBV20-1,medium-sized,TGCAGTGTGCCGGGACTAGCGGTCAATGAGCAGTTCTTC,CSVPGLAVNEQFF
TRBJ2-1,TRBD2,TRBV29-1,NA,TGCAGCGTTGAAGCTAGCGGGGGATGGGGTGAGCAGTTCTTC,CSVEASGGWGEQFF
TRBJ2-3,NA,TRBV11-2,few,TGTGCCAGCAGCTTAGCCCTCACCGGGACAGATACGCAGTATTTT,CASSLALTGTDTQYF
TRBJ2-1,NA,TRBV20-1,NA,TGCAGTGCTAGAGATCTGGCGGGGGCTGGCAATGAGCAGTTCTTC,CSARDLAGAGNEQFF
TRBJ2-1,TRBD2,TRBV30,NA,TGTGCCTGGAGAGCGGGGGGGGTCGAGCAGTTCTTC,CAWRAGGVEQFF
TRBJ2-1,NA,TRBV7-2,many,TGTGCCAGCAGCGCTTGGACTAACACGAACAATGAGCAGTTCTTC,CASSAWTNTNNEQFF
TRBJ2-2,NA,TRBV18,many,TGTGCCAGCTCCCTTACCCGGGACGGGAACACCGGGGAGCTGTTTTTT,CASSLTRDGNTGELFF
TRBJ2-7,NA,TRBV2,few,TGTGCCAGCAGAATGGACGGATACGAGCAGTACTTC,CASRMDGYEQYF
TRBJ1-5,NA,TRBV7-2,NA,TGTGCCAGCAGTTATACTGATCAGCCCCAGCATTTT,CASSYTDQPQHF
TRBJ1-1,NA,TRBV7-2,many,TGTGCCAGCAGCCCTAGGGACTTAATGAACACTGAAGCTTTCTTT,CASSPRDLMNTEAFF
TRBJ2-2,NA,TRBV7-9,many,TGTGCCAGCAGCTCCTATAGGAACACCGGGGAGCTGTTTTTT,CASSSYRNTGELFF
TRBJ1-5,TRBD1,TRBV3-1,many,TGTGCCAGCAGCCCTGGGACAGACCATCAGCCCCAGCATTTT,CASSPGTDHQPQHF
TRBJ1-1,NA,TRBV12-3/TRBV12-4,few,TGTGCCAGCAGTTTAATTGGGCCTGAAGCTTTCTTT,CASSLIGPEAFF
TRBJ1-1,TRBD1,TRBV2,NA,TGTGCCAGCAGTCGCCGGGACAGGGACACTGAAGCTTTCTTT,CASSRRDRDTEAFF
TRBJ1-2,TRBD1,TRBV29-1,many,TGCAGCGTTGCCCCCACAGGGGACTATGGCTACACCTTC,CSVAPTGDYGYTF
TRBJ1-6,NA,TRBV7-2,many,TGTGCCAGCAGCTTGGGATCCTATAATTCACCCCTCCATTTT,CASSLGSYNSPLHF
TRBJ2-1,NA,TRBV12-5,few,TGTGCTAGTGGTTTGGACAGGTCCAGTGCGAATGAGCAGTTCTTC,CASGLDRSSANEQFF
TRBJ1-1,TRBD1,TRBV11-3,few,TGTGCCAGCAGCTTAACGGGGACAGGGGGCACTGAAGCTTTCTTT,CASSLTGTGGTEAFF
TRBJ2-7,NA,TRBV29-1,NA,TGCAGCGTTGGAGGACAGTCGGGAACCTACGAGCAGTACTTC,CSVGGQSGTYEQYF
TRBJ1-1,TRBD1,TRBV11-1,many,TGTGCCAGCAGCTTCGGACAGGGAGTCACTGAAGCTTTCTTT,CASSFGQGVTEAFF
TRBJ2-3,NA,TRBV6-1,many,TGTGCCAGCAGTGAAACGAGGGGATGGGATACGCAGTATTTT,CASSETRGWDTQYF
TRBJ1-5,NA,TRBV3-1,many,TGTGCCAGCAGCCAAGATTCGGGAAAAGGTCAGCCCCAGCATTTT,CASSQDSGKGQPQHF
TRBJ2-1,NA,TRBV18,once,TGTGCCAGCTCACCCAACAGAGCTTTTTACAATGAGCAGTTCTTC,CASSPNRAFYNEQFF
TRBJ1-1,TRBD1,TRBV2,few,TGTGCCAGCAGTGAAGAGGGGGCCGGCGCTGAAGCTTTCTTT,CASSEEGAGAEAFF
TRBJ1-1,TRBD1,TRBV20-1,many,TGCAGTGCTACGGAAGCAGGTAGGGGGCCGAACACTGAAGCTTTCTTT,CSATEAGRGPNTEAFF
TRBJ1-3,NA,TRBV10-3,many,TGTGCAATCCAAGGTCCTGGAAACACCATATATTTT,CAIQGPGNTIYF
TRBJ2-4,NA,TRBV5-1,many,TGCGCCAACCCCCTCCCCGACAACGAAAACATTCAGTACTTC,CANPLPDNENIQYF
TRBJ1-5,NA,TRBV12-3/TRBV12-4,many,TGTGCCAGCAGTTCCCTCCGGGGGGGCAATCAGCCCCAGCATTTT,CASSSLRGGNQPQHF
TRBJ2-4,NA,TRBV30,many,TGTGCCTGGAACCAAGGGACGGAGAAAAACATTCAGTACTTC,CAWNQGTEKNIQYF
TRBJ2-3,TRBD2,TRBV2,NA,TGTGCCAGCAACCCCCAGGGGCTAGCGGGGGAGCAGTATTTT,CASNPQGLAGEQYF
TRBJ2-3,TRBD1,TRBV10-3,many,TGTGCCATCAGCTACAGGGGAGTCACAGATACGCAGTATTTT,CAISYRGVTDTQYF
TRBJ1-2,NA,TRBV12-3/TRBV12-4,many,TGTGCCAGCAGTTCACGGGGACTGAGCTATGGCTACACCTTC,CASSSRGLSYGYTF
TRBJ1-4,TRBD1,TRBV12-3/TRBV12-4,many,TGTGCCAGCAGCCAAAGACAGGGGGGGACGAATGAAAAACTGTTTTTT,CASSQRQGGTNEKLFF
TRBJ2-6,NA,TRBV10-3,NA,TGTGCCATCAGTGACAGGGGACTCTCTGGGGCCAACGTCCTGACTTTC,CAISDRGLSGANVLTF
TRBJ1-1,TRBD1,TRBV20-1,many,TGCAGTGCCCACCCAGGGGGGAACACTGAAGCTTTCTTT,CSAHPGGNTEAFF
TRBJ2-2,NA,TRBV18,few,TGTGCCAGCTCACCACAGGCGTTCGCGAACACCGGGGAGCTGTTTTTT,CASSPQAFANTGELFF
TRBJ2-5,NA,TRBV20-1,many,TGCAGTGCTAGAGCTGGACTCGTACGGGAGACCCAGTACTTC,CSARAGLVRETQYF
TRBJ2-1,TRBD1,TRBV27,many,TGTGCCAGCAGGCCCACGTGGGCTCAGGACAGGAGACCTTTCTACAATGAGCAGTTCTTC,CASRPTWAQDRRPFYNEQFF
TRBJ1-5,NA,TRBV2,few,TGTGCCAGCAGTGAAAGGGAGATCTATAGCAATCAGCCCCAGCATTTT,CASSEREIYSNQPQHF
TRBJ2-1,NA,TRBV4-1,many,TGCGCCAACCGAGGACAGCCCCTCAGATTGTTCTTC,CANRGQPLRLFF
TRBJ2-1,NA,TRBV5-1,many,TGCGCCAGCAGCTCAACCACAAGAGGAGGAGAGCAGTTCTTC,CASSSTTRGGEQFF
TRBJ2-2,NA,TRBV25-1,NA,TGTGCCAGCAGTGGCTATAGCCACACCGGGGAGCTGTTTTTT,CASSGYSHTGELFF
TRBJ1-2,NA,TRBV28,many,TGTGCCAGCGGAGGGACCCGGGGCTACACCTTC,CASGGTRGYTF
TRBJ2-5,NA,TRBV2,NA,TGTGCCAGCAGTGTGGGCAGGGAGGCAAAGACCCAGTACTTC,CASSVGREAKTQYF
TRBJ2-3,TRBD2,TRBV20-1,few,TGCAGTGCTCTACTAGCGGGGGGGCATAGAGATACGCAGTATTTT,CSALLAGGHRDTQYF
TRBJ2-5,NA,TRBV10-1,many,TGCGCCAGCAGGGGAGAGACCCAGTACTTC,CASRGETQYF
TRBJ1-2,NA,TRBV20-1,many,TGCAGTGCTGAGGAAGGGGGGAATTACACCTTC,CSAEEGGNYTF
TRBJ2-7,NA,TRBV30,many,TGTGCCTGGAGTGTACTCTCCTCCGGTGGGCAGTACTTC,CAWSVLSSGGQYF
TRBJ1-3,TRBD1,TRBV19,many,TGTGCCAGTAGTATTCGACAGGGAGGATCCGGAAACACCATATATTTT,CASSIRQGGSGNTIYF
TRBJ2-1,NA,TRBV7-9,many,TGTGCCAGCAGCTTGGTGGGATTAGGGAGTGAGCAGTTCTTC,CASSLVGLGSEQFF
TRBJ1-1,NA,TRBV12-5,NA,TGTGCTAGTGGTTTGTCCAGGGGAAGCATGAACACTGAAGCTTTCTTT,CASGLSRGSMNTEAFF
TRBJ2-6,TRBD1,TRBV5-4,many,TGTGCCAGCAGCTTGGGAGGGGGCAACGGGGCCAACGTCCTGACTTTC,CASSLGGGNGANVLTF
TRBJ2-6,TRBD2,TRBV20-1,many,TGCAGTGCCCTAGGACGGGGGGACTCTGGGGCCAACGTCCTGACTTTC,CSALGRGDSGANVLTF
TRBJ1-5,NA,TRBV4-2,few,TGTGCCAGCAGCCGGAGCGGGGGTAGCAATCAGCCCCAGCATTTT,CASSRSGGSNQPQHF
TRBJ2-7,NA,TRBV6-1,many,TGTGCCAGCAGCCATCCCAGACAGGCCTCCTGGGAGCAGTACTTC,CASSHPRQASWEQYF
TRBJ2-4,NA,TRBV3-1,many,TGTGCCAGCAGGGAAGGCAGGGATGAACAGTACTTC,CASREGRDEQYF
TRBJ2-3,NA,TRBV7-9,many,TGTGCCAGCAGCTTAGCGGCTAGCACAGATACGCAGTATTTT,CASSLAASTDTQYF